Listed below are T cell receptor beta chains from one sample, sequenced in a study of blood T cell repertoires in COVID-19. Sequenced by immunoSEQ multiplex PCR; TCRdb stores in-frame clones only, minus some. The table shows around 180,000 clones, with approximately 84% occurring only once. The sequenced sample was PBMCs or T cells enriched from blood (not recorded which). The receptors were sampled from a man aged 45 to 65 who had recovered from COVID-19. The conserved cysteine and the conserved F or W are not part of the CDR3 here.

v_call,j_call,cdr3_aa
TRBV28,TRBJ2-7,ASNPGQGTSYEQY
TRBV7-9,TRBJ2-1,ASSSPGQGLYNEQF
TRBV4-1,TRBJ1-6,ASRIGTGGAYNSPLH
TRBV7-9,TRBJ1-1,ASSPHRRGEAF
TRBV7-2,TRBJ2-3,ASSRPRDSPTDTQY
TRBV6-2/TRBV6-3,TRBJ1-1,ASSYPPQGVGTEAF
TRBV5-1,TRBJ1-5,ASSPGTGGLPQH
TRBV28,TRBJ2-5,ASSFDYVTQGKETQY
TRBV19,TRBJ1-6,ASSSPPSLGGYNSPLH
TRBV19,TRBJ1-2,ARPTRKPRSPYGYT
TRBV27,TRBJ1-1,ASSLYGGGISEAF
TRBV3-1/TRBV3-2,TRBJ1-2,ASSRRTGDGYT
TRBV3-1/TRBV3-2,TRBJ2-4,ASSPVESGAKNIQY
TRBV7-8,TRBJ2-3,ASSLNPGLAGRETQY
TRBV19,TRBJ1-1,ASRRGYMNTEAF
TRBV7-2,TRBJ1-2,ASSQTGAFGYT
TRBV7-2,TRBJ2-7,ASSYSGLAYEQY
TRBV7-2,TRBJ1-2,ASSLEARIYGYT
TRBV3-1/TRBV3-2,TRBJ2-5,ASSLFQAGETQY
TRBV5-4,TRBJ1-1,ATQDRPNTEAF
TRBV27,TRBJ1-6,ASRPGLERGGSPLH
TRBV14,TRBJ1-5,ASSRLGDGNQPQH
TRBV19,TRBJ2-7,ASSPGQSSYEQY
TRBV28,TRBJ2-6,ASIGTSGGKGANVLT
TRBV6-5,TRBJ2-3,ASSYGRTSTDTQY
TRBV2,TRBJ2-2,ASQKTGTNTGELF
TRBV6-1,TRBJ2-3,ASSDWSGTDTQY
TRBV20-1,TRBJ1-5,SASTGQPQH
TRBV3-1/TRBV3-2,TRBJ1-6,ASSFRRGSPLH